This entry concerns a single TCR beta chain. Its specificity is unknown. This sample is drawn from a study of T cells in tuberculosis. Across the study: CD1B tetramers identified T cells specific for mycobacterial lipid GMM. Study observations and caveats: Cases with active tuberculosis were adults, while controls were adolescents. Active tuberculosis patients had shorter CDR3-alpha; the beta difference was nonsignificant.

The repertoire was sequenced with immunoSEQ multiplex PCR; TCRdb's copy has only in-frame clones and lacks some. The table includes about 29,000 clones, 93% detected once. The specimen sequenced was PBMCs. The receptor's source is a donor aged 10 to 29 with latent tuberculosis or without tuberculosis infection.

CDR3 nucleotide sequence: TGTGCCAGCAGCTTTCCGGGAGGACCCTACAATGAGCAGTTCTTC. It specifies CASSFPGGPYNEQFF. The rearrangement joins TRBV11-3 to TRBJ2-1; 7 bases match TRBD2. Unmatched junction bases numbered 4, after V lost 3 bases and J lost 2 bases. Germline V CDR1 and CDR2: SGHNT, YENEEA. There are 15 residues in the CDR3.